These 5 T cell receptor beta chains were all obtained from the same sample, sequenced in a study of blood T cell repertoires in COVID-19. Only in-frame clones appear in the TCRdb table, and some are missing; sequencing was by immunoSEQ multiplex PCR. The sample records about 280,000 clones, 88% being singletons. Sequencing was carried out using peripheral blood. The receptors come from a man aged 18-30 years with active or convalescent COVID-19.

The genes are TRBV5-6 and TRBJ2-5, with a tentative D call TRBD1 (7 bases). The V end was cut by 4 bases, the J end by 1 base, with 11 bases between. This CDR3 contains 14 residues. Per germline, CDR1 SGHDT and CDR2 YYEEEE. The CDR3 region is CASSAGQSQETQYF. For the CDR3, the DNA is TGTGCCAGCAGCGCGGGACAGTCCCAAGAGACCCAGTACTTC. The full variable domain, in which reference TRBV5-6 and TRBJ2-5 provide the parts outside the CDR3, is DAGVTQSPTHLIKTRGQQVTLRCSPKSGHDTVSWYQQALGQGPQFIFQYYEEEERQRGNFPDRFSGHQFPNYSSELNVNALLLGDSALYLCASSAGQSQETQYFGPGTRLLVL.

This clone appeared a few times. CDR3 DNA sequence: TGTGCCAGCAGCCTGCCGGGACAGGGTAACGAGCAGTACTTC. Translated, it gives CASSLPGQGNEQYF. The chain combines TRBV5-6 with TRBJ2-7; 9 bases are shared with TRBD1. The germline gives CDR1 SGHDT, CDR2 YYEEEE. V shed 4 bases and J 5 bases; nucleotides not matched to a gene: 7. CDR3 length: 14 amino acids.

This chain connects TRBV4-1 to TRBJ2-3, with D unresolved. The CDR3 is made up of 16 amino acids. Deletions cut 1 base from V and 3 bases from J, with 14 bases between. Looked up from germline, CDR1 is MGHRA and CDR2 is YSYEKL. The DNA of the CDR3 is TGCGCCAGCAGCCAAGGCCGGCGAGCCAGGACAGATACGCAGTATTTT. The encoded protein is CASSQGRRARTDTQYF.

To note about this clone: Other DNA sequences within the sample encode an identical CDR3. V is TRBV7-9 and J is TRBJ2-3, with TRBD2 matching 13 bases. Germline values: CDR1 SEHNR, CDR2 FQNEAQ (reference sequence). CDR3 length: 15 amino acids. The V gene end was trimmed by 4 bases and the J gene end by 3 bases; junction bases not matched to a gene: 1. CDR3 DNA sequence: TGTGCCAGCAGCTGGACTAGCGGGGGTACAGATACGCAGTATTTT. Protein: CASSWTSGGTDTQYF. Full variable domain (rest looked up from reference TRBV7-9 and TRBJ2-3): DTGVSQNPRHKITKRGQNVTFRCDPISEHNRLYWYRQTLGQGPEFLTYFQNEAQLEKSRLLSDRFSAERPKGSFSTLEIQRTEQGDSAMYLCASSWTSGGTDTQYFGPGTRLTVL.

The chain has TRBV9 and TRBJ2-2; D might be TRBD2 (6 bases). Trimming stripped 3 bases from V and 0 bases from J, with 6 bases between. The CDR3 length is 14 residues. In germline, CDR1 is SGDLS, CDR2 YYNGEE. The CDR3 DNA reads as TGTGCCAGCAGCGGGGGGGCGAACACCGGGGAGCTGTTTTTT. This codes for CASSGGANTGELFF.